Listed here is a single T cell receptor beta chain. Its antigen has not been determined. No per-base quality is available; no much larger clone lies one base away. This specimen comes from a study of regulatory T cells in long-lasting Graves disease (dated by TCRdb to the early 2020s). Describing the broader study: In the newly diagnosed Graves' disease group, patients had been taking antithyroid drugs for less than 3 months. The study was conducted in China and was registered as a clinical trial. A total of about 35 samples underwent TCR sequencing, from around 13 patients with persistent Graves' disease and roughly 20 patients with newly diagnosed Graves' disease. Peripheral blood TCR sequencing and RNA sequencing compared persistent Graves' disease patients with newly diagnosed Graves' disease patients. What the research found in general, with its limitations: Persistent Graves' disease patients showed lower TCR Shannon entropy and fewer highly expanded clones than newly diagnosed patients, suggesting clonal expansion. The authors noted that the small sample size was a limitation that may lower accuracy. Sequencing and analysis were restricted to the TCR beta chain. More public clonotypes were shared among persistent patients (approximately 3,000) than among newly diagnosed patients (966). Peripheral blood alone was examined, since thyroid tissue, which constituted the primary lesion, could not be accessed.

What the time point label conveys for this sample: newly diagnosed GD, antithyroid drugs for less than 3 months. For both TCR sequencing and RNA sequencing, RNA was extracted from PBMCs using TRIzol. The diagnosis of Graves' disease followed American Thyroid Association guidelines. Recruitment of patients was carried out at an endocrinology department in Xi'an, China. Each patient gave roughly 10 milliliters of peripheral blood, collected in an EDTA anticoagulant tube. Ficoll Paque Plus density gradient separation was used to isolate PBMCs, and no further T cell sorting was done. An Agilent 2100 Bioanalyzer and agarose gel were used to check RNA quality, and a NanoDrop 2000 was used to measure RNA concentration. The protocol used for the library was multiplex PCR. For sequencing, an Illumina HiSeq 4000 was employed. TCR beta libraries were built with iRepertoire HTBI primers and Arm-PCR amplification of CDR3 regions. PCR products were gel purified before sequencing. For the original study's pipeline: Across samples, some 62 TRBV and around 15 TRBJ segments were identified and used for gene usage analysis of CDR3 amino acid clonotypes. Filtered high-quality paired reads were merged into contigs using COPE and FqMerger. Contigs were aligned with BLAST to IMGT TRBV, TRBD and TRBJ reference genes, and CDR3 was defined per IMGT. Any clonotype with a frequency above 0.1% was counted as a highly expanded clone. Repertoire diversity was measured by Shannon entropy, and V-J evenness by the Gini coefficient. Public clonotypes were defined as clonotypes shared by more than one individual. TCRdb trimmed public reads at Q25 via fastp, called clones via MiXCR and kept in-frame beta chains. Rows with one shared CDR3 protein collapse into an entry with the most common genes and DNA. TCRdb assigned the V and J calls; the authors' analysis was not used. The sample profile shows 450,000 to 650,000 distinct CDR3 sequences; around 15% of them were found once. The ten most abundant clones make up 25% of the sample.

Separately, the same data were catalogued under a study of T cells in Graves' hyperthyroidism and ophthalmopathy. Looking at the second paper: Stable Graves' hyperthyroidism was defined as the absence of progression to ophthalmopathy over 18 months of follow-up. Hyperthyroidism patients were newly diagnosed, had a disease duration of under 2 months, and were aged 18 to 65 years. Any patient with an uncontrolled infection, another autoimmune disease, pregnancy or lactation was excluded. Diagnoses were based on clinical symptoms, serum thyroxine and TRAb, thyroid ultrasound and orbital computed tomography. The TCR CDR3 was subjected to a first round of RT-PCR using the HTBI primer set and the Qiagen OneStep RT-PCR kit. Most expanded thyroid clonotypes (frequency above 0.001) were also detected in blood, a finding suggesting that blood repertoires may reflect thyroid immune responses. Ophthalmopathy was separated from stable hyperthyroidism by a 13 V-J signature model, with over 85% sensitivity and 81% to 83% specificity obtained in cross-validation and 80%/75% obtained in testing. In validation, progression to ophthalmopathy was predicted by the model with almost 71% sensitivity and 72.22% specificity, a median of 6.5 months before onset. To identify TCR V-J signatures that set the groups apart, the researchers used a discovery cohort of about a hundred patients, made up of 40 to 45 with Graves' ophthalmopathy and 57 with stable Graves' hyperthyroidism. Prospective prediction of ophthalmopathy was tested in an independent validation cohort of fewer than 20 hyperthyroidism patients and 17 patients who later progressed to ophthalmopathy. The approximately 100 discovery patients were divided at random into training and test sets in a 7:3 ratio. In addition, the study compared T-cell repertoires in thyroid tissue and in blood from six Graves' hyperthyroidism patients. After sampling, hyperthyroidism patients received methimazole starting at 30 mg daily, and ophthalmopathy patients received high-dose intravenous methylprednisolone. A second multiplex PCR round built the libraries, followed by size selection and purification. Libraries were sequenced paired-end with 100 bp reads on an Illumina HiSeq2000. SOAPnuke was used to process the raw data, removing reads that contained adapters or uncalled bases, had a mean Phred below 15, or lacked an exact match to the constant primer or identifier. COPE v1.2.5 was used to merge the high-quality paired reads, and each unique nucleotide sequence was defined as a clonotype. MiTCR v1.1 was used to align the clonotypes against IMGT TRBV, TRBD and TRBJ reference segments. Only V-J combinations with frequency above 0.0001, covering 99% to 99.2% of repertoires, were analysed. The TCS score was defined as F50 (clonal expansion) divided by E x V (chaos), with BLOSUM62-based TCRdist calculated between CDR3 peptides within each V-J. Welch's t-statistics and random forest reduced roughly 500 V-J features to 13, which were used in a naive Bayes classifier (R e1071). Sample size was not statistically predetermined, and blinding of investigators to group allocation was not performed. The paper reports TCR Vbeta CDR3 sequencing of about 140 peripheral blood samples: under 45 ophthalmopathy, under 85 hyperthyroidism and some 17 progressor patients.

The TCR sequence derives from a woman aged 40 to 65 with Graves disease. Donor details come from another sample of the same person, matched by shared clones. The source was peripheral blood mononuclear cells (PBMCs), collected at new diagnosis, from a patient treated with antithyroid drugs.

The DNA sequence is as follows: TGTGCCTGTCACAGGATTAACTATGGCTACACCTTC. Protein translation: CACHRINYGYTF. The sequence is built from TRBV12-3 or TRBV12-4 and TRBJ1-2; TRBD1 is a weak D gene call, 5 bases matching. Taken from cysteine to phenylalanine, the CDR3 has 12 residues. Left in the record is the CDR3 DNA by itself, 36 bases read in frame from the first base. V gives up 11 bases and J gives up 1 base, and the segment between their germline ends measures 11 bases.